This is a list of T cell receptor beta chains from one sample in a study of blood T cells in healthy people across ages. TCRdb used MiXCR to reprocess the 5' RACE reads, holding one entry per CDR3 protein. The table lists approximately 900,000 distinct CDR3 sequences, around 48% of them singletons. Sequences were obtained from blood. Receptors were obtained from a man younger than 45 in good health. Each CDR3 is given with its conserved first and last residue. D genes are given only for firm matches. Size values are once, few and many counts, or a class for expanded clones, and some rows have none.

>.|.|TRBV29-1|TRBJ1-2
CSVERTVSYTF
TGCAGCGTTGAAAGAACAGTAAGCTACACCTTC
>TRBD1|few|TRBV28|TRBJ2-7
CASSVPGQGSYEQYF
TGTGCCAGCAGTGTACCGGGACAGGGGTCCTACGAGCAGTACTTC
>.|few|TRBV20-1|TRBJ2-1
CSSPGAGSSYNEQFF
TGCAGTTCCCCAGGTGCGGGCAGCTCCTACAATGAGCAGTTCTTC
>TRBD1|once|TRBV20-1|TRBJ1-1
CSANRQGPNTEAFF
TGCAGTGCCAACCGACAGGGTCCAAACACTGAAGCTTTCTTT
>TRBD1|.|TRBV12-3/TRBV12-4|TRBJ2-7
CARSFHDRGINEQYF
TGTGCCCGCAGTTTTCACGACAGGGGGATCAACGAGCAGTACTTC
>.|many|TRBV7-2|TRBJ2-4
CASSLGYIQYF
TGTGCCAGCAGCTTAGGATACATTCAGTACTTC
>TRBD1|.|TRBV25-1|TRBJ2-2
CASTDRVNTGELFF
TGTGCCAGCACCGACAGGGTGAACACCGGGGAGCTGTTTTTT
>.|.|TRBV28|TRBJ1-2
CAGSSIQGGGYGYTF
TGTGCCGGCAGTAGTATACAGGGAGGAGGATATGGCTACACCTTC
>TRBD2|few|TRBV5-1|TRBJ2-7
CASSGLAGSTYEQYF
TGCGCCAGCAGCGGACTAGCGGGTTCCACCTACGAGCAGTACTTC
>.|.|TRBV20-1|TRBJ1-5
CSANGGGNQPQHF
TGCAGTGCTAATGGGGGCGGCAATCAGCCCCAGCATTTT
>.|.|TRBV3-1|TRBJ2-1
CASTTRVPPNNEQFF
TGTGCCAGCACGACCCGGGTCCCGCCAAACAATGAGCAGTTCTTC
>.|few|TRBV19|TRBJ2-1
CASSIGQGLYNEQFF
TGTGCCAGTAGTATTGGTCAGGGGCTGTACAATGAGCAGTTCTTC
>.|.|TRBV12-3/TRBV12-4|TRBJ2-7
CASSTCEQYF
TGTGCCAGCAGTACTTGTGAGCAGTACTTC
>TRBD1|.|TRBV27|TRBJ2-7
CASYKVGTANFYEQYF
TGTGCCAGCTATAAGGTCGGGACAGCTAATTTCTACGAGCAGTACTTC
>TRBD2|once|TRBV4-1|TRBJ2-5
CASSPITASGYQETQYF
TGCGCCAGCAGCCCCATCACGGCTAGCGGGTACCAAGAGACCCAGTACTTC
>TRBD1|.|TRBV4-1|TRBJ2-5
CASSSDRAEQETQYF
TGCGCCAGCAGCTCGGACAGGGCGGAACAAGAGACCCAGTACTTC
>TRBD1|.|TRBV20-1|TRBJ1-2
CKGQGENYGYTF
TGCAAAGGACAGGGGGAGAACTATGGCTACACCTTC
>.|few|TRBV3-1|TRBJ2-1
CASSQGGFSYNEQFF
TGTGCCAGCAGCCAAGGAGGTTTTTCCTACAATGAGCAGTTCTTC
>.|few|TRBV6-1|TRBJ1-6
CASSVKEQNSPLHF
TGTGCCAGCAGTGTTAAGGAACAGAATTCACCCCTCCACTTT
>TRBD1|.|TRBV28|TRBJ2-7
CASSFSLRQGRNTYEQYF
TGTGCCAGCAGTTTCTCCCTTAGACAGGGGCGGAATACCTACGAGCAGTACTTC
>.|.|TRBV15|TRBJ2-5
CATSLLGRGETQYF
TGTGCCACCAGCCTACTGGGGCGGGGTGAGACCCAGTACTTC
>.|.|TRBV7-9|TRBJ2-1
CASSFSRGYNEQFF
TGTGCCAGCAGCTTCTCCCGGGGGTACAATGAGCAGTTCTTC
>.|many|TRBV29-1|TRBJ1-1
CSVQRQLNTEAFF
TGCAGCGTGCAAAGACAGCTGAACACTGAAGCTTTCTTT
>.|.|TRBV29-1|TRBJ1-2
CSVGGDVSYGYTF
TGCAGCGTTGGAGGGGACGTGAGCTATGGCTACACCTTC
>TRBD1|.|TRBV4-2|TRBJ2-7
CASSQEGTGSYEQYF
TGTGCCAGCAGCCAAGAAGGGACAGGGTCCTACGAGCAGTACTTC
>.|.|TRBV7-6|TRBJ2-3
CASSVTGTDRPDTQYF
TGTGCCAGCAGCGTGACCGGGACCGACCGCCCCGATACGCAGTATTTT
>.|.|TRBV20-1|TRBJ1-2
CSARDRGAANYGYTF
TGCAGTGCTAGAGATCGTGGGGCGGCTAACTATGGCTACACCTTC
>.|.|TRBV7-9|TRBJ1-5
CASSVEEGTNRPQHF
TGTGCCAGCAGCGTAGAAGAAGGCACGAATCGGCCCCAGCATTTT
>.|.|TRBV20-1|TRBJ2-5
CSARDLGVSETQYF
TGCAGTGCTAGAGATCTTGGAGTTTCGGAGACCCAGTACTTC
>.|few|TRBV29-1|TRBJ2-7
CSVVGGRGYEQYF
TGCAGCGTAGTTGGGGGACGGGGCTACGAGCAGTACTTC
>.|.|TRBV7-9|TRBJ2-7
CASSPVSGYEQYF
TGTGCCAGCAGCCCAGTGTCAGGCTACGAGCAGTACTTC
>.|.|TRBV12-3/TRBV12-4|TRBJ1-6
CASSLRDNPEALHF
TGTGCCAGCAGCCTCCGGGACAACCCCGAGGCCCTCCACTTT
>TRBD2|.|TRBV6-6|TRBJ2-7
CASSYLTVGGGRREQYF
TGTGCCAGCAGTTACTTAACCGTAGGCGGGGGGCGTCGCGAGCAGTACTTC
>.|.|TRBV20-1|TRBJ1-5
CSTRGVIYSANQPQHF
TGCAGTACTAGAGGCGTGATCTACAGCGCAAATCAGCCCCAGCATTTT
>TRBD1|.|TRBV27|TRBJ1-2
CASSLLKGAGYTF
TGTGCCAGCAGCCTCCTTAAGGGGGCTGGCTACACCTTC